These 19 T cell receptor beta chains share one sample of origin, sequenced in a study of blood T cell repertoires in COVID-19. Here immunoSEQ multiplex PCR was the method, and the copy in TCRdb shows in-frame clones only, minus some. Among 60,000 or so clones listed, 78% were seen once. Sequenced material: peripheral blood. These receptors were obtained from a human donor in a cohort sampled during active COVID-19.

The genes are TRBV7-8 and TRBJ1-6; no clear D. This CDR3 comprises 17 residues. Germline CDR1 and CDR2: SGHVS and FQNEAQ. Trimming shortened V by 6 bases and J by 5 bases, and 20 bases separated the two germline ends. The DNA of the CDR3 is TGTGCCAGCAGTCAACCCAACGAAGAGGGTAATAATTCACCCCTCCACTTT. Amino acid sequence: CASSQPNEEGNNSPLHF. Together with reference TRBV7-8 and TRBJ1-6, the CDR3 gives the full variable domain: GAGVSQSPRYKVAKRGQDVALRCDPISGHVSLFWYQQALGQGPEFLTYFQNEAQLDKSGLPSDRFFAERPEGSVSTLKIQRTQQEDSAVYLCASSQPNEEGNNSPLHFGNGTRLTVT.

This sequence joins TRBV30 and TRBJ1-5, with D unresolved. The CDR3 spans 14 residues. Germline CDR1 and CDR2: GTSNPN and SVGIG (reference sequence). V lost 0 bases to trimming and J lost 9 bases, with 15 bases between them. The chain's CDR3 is CAWSVGAYRGPQHF. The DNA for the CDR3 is TGTGCCTGGAGTGTAGGAGCATACCGGGGGCCCCAGCATTTT.

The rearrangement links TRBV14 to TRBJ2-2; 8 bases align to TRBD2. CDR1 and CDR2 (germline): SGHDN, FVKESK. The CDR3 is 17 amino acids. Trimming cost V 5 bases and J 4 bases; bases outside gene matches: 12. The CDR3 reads CASSRRGRGGLTGELFF. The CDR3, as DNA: TGTGCCAGCAGCAGACGAGGTCGGGGGGGGCTCACCGGGGAGCTGTTTTTT.

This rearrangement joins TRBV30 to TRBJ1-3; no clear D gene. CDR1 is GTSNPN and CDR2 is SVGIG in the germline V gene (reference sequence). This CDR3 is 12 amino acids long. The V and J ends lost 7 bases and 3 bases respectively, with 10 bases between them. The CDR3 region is CASSGSGNTIYF. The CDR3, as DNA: TGTGCCTCCTCCGGGAGTGGAAACACCATATATTTT.

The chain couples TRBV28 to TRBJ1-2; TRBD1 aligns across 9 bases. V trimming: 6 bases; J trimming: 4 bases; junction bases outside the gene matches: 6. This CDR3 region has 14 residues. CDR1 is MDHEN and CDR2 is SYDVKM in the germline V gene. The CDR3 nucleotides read TGTGCCAGCAGGAACAGGGGGCCCGGCTATGGCTACACCTTC. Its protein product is CASRNRGPGYGYTF.

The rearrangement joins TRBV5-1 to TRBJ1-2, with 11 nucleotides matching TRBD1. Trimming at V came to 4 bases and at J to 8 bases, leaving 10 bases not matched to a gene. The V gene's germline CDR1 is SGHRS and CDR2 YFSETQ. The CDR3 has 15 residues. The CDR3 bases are TGCGCCAGCAGCCCTAGAGGACAGGGGGCGAGCGGCTACACCTTC. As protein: CASSPRGQGASGYTF. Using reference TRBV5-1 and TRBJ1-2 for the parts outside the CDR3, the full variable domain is KAGVTQTPRYLIKTRGQQVTLSCSPISGHRSVSWYQQTPGQGLQFLFEYFSETQRNKGNFPGRFSGRQFSNSRSEMNVSTLELGDSALYLCASSPRGQGASGYTFGSGTRLTVV.

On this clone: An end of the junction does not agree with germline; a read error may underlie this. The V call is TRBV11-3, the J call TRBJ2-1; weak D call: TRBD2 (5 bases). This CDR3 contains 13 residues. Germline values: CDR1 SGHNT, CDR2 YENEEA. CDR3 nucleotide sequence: TGTGCCAGCAGCTCTAGCTCCGACAATGAGCAGTTCTTC. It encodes CASSSSSDNEQFF.

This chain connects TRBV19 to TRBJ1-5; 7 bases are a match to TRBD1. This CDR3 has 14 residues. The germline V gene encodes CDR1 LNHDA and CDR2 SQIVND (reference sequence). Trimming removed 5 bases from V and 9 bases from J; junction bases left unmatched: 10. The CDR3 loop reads CASSLRQGEMPQHF. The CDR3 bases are TGTGCCAGTAGTCTCCGACAGGGTGAGATGCCCCAGCATTTT.

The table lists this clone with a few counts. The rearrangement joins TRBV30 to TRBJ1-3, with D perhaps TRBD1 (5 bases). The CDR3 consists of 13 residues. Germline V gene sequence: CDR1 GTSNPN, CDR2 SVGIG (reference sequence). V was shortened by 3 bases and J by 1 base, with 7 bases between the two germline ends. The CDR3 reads CAWRDSSGNTIYF. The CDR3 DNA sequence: TGTGCCTGGAGAGACAGTTCTGGAAACACCATATATTTT. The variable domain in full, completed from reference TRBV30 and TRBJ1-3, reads SQTIHQWPATLVQPVGSPLSLECTVEGTSNPNLYWYRQAAGRGLQLLFYSVGIGQISSEVPQNLSASRPQDRQFILSSKKLLLSDSGFYLCAWRDSSGNTIYFGEGSWLTVV.

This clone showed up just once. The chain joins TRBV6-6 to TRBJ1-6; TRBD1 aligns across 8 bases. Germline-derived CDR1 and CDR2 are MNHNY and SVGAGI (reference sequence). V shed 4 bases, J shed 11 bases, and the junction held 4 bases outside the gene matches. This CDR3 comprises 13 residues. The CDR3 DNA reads TGTGCCAGCAGTTCTGGACAGGGCGCACCCCTCCACTTT. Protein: CASSSGQGAPLHF.

The CDR3 reads CASSPRNSQGKGYTF. The CDR3 DNA is TGTGCCAGCAGCCCTCGAAACTCACAGGGGAAGGGCTACACCTTC. The chain carries TRBV7-9 and TRBJ1-2; 7 nucleotides line up with TRBD1. The germline V gene encodes CDR1 SEHNR and CDR2 FQNEAQ (reference sequence). The CDR3 covers 15 residues. The V gene end was trimmed by 5 bases and the J gene end by 8 bases; junction bases not matched to a gene: 14.

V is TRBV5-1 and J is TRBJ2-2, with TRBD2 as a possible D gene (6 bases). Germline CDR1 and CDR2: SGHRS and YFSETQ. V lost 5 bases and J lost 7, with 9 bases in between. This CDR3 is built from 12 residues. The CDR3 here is CASRRDGGELFF. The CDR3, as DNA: TGCGCCAGCAGGCGGGACGGCGGGGAGCTGTTTTTT.

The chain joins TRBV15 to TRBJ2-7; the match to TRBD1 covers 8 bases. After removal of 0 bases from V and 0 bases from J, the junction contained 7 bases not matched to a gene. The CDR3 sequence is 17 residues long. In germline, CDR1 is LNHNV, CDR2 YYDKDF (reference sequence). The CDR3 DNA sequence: TGTGCCACCAGCAGAGATCTGGGGACAGGCATCTCCTACGAGCAGTACTTC. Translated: CATSRDLGTGISYEQYF.

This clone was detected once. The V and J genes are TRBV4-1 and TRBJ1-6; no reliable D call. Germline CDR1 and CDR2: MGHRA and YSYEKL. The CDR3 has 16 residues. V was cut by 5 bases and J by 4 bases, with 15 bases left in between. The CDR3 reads CASSIGLRFYNSPLHF. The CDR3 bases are TGCGCCAGCAGCATCGGACTGAGGTTTTATAATTCACCCCTCCACTTT.

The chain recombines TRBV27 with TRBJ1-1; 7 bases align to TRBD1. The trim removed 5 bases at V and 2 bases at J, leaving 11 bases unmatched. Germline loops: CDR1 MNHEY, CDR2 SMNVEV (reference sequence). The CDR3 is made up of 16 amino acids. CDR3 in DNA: TGTGCCAGCAGTCCAGGGACAGCTTGGATAAACACTGAAGCTTTCTTT. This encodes CASSPGTAWINTEAFF.

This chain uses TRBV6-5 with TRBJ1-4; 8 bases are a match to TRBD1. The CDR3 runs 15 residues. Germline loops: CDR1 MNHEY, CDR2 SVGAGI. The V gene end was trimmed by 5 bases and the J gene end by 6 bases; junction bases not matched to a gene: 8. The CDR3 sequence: CASSRTGTVYEKLFF. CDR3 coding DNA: TGTGCCAGCAGTCGGACAGGGACGGTGTATGAAAAACTGTTTTTT.

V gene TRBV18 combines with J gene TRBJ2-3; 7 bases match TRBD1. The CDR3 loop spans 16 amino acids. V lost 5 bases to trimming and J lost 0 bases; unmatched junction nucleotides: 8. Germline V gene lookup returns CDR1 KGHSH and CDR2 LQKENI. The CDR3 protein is CASSRTGATSTDTQYF. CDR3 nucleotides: TGTGCCAGCTCAAGGACAGGTGCAACTAGCACAGATACGCAGTATTTT.

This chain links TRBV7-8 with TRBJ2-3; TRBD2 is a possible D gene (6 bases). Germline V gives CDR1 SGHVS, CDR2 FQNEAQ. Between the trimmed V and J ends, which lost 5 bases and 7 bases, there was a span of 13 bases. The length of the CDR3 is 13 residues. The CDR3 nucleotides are TGTGCCAGCAGCCCCCGGGACTTTTATACGCAGTATTTT. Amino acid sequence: CASSPRDFYTQYF.

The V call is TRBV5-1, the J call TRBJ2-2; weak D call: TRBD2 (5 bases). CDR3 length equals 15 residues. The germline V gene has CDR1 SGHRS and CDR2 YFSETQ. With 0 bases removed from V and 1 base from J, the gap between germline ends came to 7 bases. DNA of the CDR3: TGCGCCAGCAGCTTGGGAGGGATGAACACCGGGGAGCTGTTTTTT. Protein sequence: CASSLGGMNTGELFF.